Shown below are 21 T cell receptor beta chains from a single sample sequenced in a study of blood T cells in healthy people across ages. Then a second PCR, running roughly 6 to 11 cycles, was carried out with a sample-barcoded 5' primer and a J-beta primer mix. TCRdb reprocessed the 5' RACE reads via MiXCR and lists one record per CDR3 protein. In the table there are more than 500,000 distinct CDR3 sequences, 25% to 30% of which are singletons. The sample comprised blood. Receptors originate from a woman in her 70s in good health.

The table lists this clonotype with a few counts. The V gene is TRBV3-1, the J gene TRBJ1-1; D possibly corresponds to TRBD1 (6 bases). The CDR3 extends over 14 amino acids. CDR1 LGHDT and CDR2 YNNKEL come from the germline V gene (reference sequence). V was cut by 4 bases and J by 5 bases, with 14 bases left in between. CDR3 loop: CASSPLDRRTEAFF. CDR3 DNA: TGTGCCAGCAGCCCGCTGGACAGACGTACTGAAGCTTTCTTT. The full variable domain, its missing parts supplied by reference TRBV3-1 and TRBJ1-1, is DTAVSQTPKYLVTQMGNDKSIKCEQNLGHDTMYWYKQDSKKFLKIMFSYNNKELIINETVPNRFSPKSPDKAHLNLHINSLELGDSAVYFCASSPLDRRTEAFFGQGTRLTVV.

This clonotype was counted only a few times. The rearrangement links TRBV2 to TRBJ1-5; possibly TRBD1 for D (5 bases). Trimming took off 8 bases at V and 9 bases at J, with 20 bases between the two ends. Germline loops: CDR1 SNHLY, CDR2 FYNNEI. CDR3 size: 14 residues. CDR3 nucleotide sequence: TGTGCCAGCTCCGAGGTCAGGGATCCCCCGCCCCAGCATTTT. Translated, it gives CASSEVRDPPPQHF.

This chain connects TRBV10-3 to TRBJ2-1, with unresolved D. Gene TRBJ2-5 matches the end of the DNA better, so the J call may be wrong. The CDR3 runs to 14 residues. Germline V CDR1 and CDR2: ENHRY, SYGVKD. The CDR3 loop is CAISGEAADETQYF. As DNA, the CDR3 is TGTGCCATCAGTGGTGAAGCTGCGGATGAGACCCAGTACTTC.

The chain recombines TRBV12-3 or TRBV12-4 with TRBJ2-3; 10 nucleotides match TRBD2. Trimming cost V 3 bases and J 4 bases; bases outside gene matches: 7. The CDR3 covers 16 residues. DNA of the CDR3: TGTGCCAGCAGTTTTCCGGCTAGCGGGAGACCAGATACGCAGTATTTT. It is translated as CASSFPASGRPDTQYF.

The chain joins TRBV20-1 to TRBJ2-5; D possibly corresponds to TRBD2 (6 bases). This CDR3 contains 15 residues. CDR1 and CDR2 from the germline V gene are DFQATT and SNEGSKA (reference sequence). V was pared by 0 bases and J by 2 bases, with 13 bases between. The CDR3 protein is CSARDAREVQETQYF. The CDR3 nucleotides are TGCAGTGCTAGAGATGCCAGGGAGGTACAAGAGACCCAGTACTTC.

This clonotype was picked up a small number of times. This chain connects TRBV11-2 to TRBJ1-4; D remains unclear. This CDR3 contains 13 residues. CDR1 and CDR2 from the germline V gene are SGHAT and FQNNGV. The V and J ends lost 2 bases and 6 bases respectively, with 7 bases between them. CDR3 coding DNA: TGTGCCAGCAGCTTAACGGCATATGAAAAACTGTTTTTT. It yields the protein CASSLTAYEKLFF.

The chain carries TRBV29-1 and TRBJ2-7, with D unclear. Germline-derived CDR1 and CDR2 are SQVTM and ANQGSEA. V lost 1 base and J lost 2, with 9 bases in between. The CDR3 is 13 amino acids. For the CDR3, the DNA is TGCAGCGTTGAAGTTCAGGAGACCTACGAGCAGTACTTC. Its protein is CSVEVQETYEQYF.

Points on this clonotype: The junction departs from germline at one end; a sequencing error may be responsible. V is TRBV29-1 and J is TRBJ1-1, with 12 nucleotides matching TRBD1. CDR3 length: 13 amino acids. The germline V gene encodes CDR1 SQVTM and CDR2 ANQGSEA. Here the CDR3 DNA reads TGCAGCGTAGAACCCGGGACAGGGGGCGCGGTTCTCTTT. Protein sequence: CSVEPGTGGAVLF. The full variable domain, its missing parts supplied by reference TRBV29-1 and TRBJ1-1, is SAVISQKPSRDICQRGTSLTIQCQVDSQVTMMFWYRQQPGQSLTLIATANQGSEATYESGFVIDKFPISRPNLTFSTLTVSNMSPEDSSIYLCSVEPGTGGAVLFGQGTRLTVV.

The chain links TRBV7-9 to TRBJ2-7; D not resolved. V was pared by 0 bases and J by 6 bases, with 6 bases between. Germline lookup yields CDR1 SEHNR and CDR2 FQNEAQ (reference sequence). This CDR3 has 12 residues. In nucleotides, the CDR3 is TGTGCCAGCAGCTTAGCTCCAAGCGAGCAGTACTTC. Its protein is CASSLAPSEQYF.

V gene TRBV15 combines with J gene TRBJ2-5, with D possibly matching TRBD2 (6 bases). The ends were cut back, 3 bases at V and 11 bases at J, with 22 bases in the middle. This CDR3 comprises 15 residues. Germline CDR1 is LNHNV and CDR2 is YYDKDF (reference sequence). CDR3 region: CATSRKLALLGEQYF. The CDR3 nucleotides read TGTGCCACCAGCAGGAAGCTAGCGTTGCTCGGTGAGCAGTACTTC.

This clonotype was counted between two and nine times. The chain joins TRBV12-3 or TRBV12-4 to TRBJ2-7, with TRBD1 matching 9 bases. The CDR3 sequence is 14 residues long. J lost 4 bases, V lost 4 bases, and 5 bases had no gene match. The DNA for the CDR3 is TGTGCCAGCAGTTACAGGGGGCCGTGGTACGAGCAGTACTTC. Residues: CASSYRGPWYEQYF.

V usage is TRBV29-1 and J usage is TRBJ1-4; the D gene is possibly TRBD1 (6 bases). Trimming took off 1 base at V and 8 bases at J, with 17 bases between the two ends. This CDR3 is 15 amino acids long. Germline CDR1 reads SQVTM; CDR2 reads ANQGSEA. The CDR3 here is CSVEGTGTLSEKLFF. The CDR3 DNA sequence: TGCAGCGTTGAAGGTACCGGGACACTGTCCGAAAAACTGTTTTTT.

This clonotype was seen a handful of times. The chain carries TRBV5-8 and TRBJ2-5; D gene uncertain. The length of the CDR3 is 11 residues. Germline loops: CDR1 SGHTS, CDR2 YDEGEE. V dropped 2 bases and J dropped 6 bases, with 5 bases sitting between them. CDR3 DNA sequence: TGTGCCAGCAGCTTTGTCCAGACCCAGTACTTC. Amino acid sequence: CASSFVQTQYF. The full variable domain, completed using reference TRBV5-8 and TRBJ2-5, is EAGVTQSPTHLIKTRGQQATLRCSPISGHTSVYWYQQALGLGLQFLLWYDEGEERNRGNFPPRFSGRQFPNYSSELNVNALELEDSALYLCASSFVQTQYFGPGTRLLVL.

CDR3 coding DNA: TGTGCCAGCTCGTCTGAACAAACCGGGGAGCTGTTTTTT. It yields the protein CASSSEQTGELFF. V is TRBV18 and J is TRBJ2-2; no definite D call. The CDR3 runs 13 residues. Trimming took off 6 bases at V and 5 bases at J, with 10 bases between the two ends. CDR1 and CDR2 from the germline V gene are KGHSH and LQKENI.

The table lists this clonotype with a few counts. The V call is TRBV7-2, the J call TRBJ1-2, with D unclear. This CDR3 has 16 residues. V was pared by 2 bases and J by 7 bases, with 20 bases between. CDR1 SGHTA and CDR2 FQGNSA come from the germline V gene. The CDR3 nucleotides read TGTGCCAGCAGCTTAAGGTCTCGCGAACAGTACTCTGGCTACACCTTC. It yields the protein CASSLRSREQYSGYTF. The variable domain in full, completed from reference TRBV7-2 and TRBJ1-2, reads GAGVSQSPSNKVTEKGKDVELRCDPISGHTALYWYRQSLGQGLEFLIYFQGNSAPDKSGLPSDRFSAERTGGSVSTLTIQRTQQEDSAVYLCASSLRSREQYSGYTFGSGTRLTVV.

This clonotype was recorded at least ten times. The gene calls are TRBV10-3 and TRBJ2-3; D unresolved. The V gene's germline CDR1 is ENHRY and CDR2 SYGVKD. V lost 4 bases to trimming and J lost 9 bases, with 11 bases between them. The CDR3 loop spans 12 amino acids. CDR3 region: CAISAGVGTQYF. CDR3 coding DNA: TGTGCCATCAGTGCCGGTGTAGGGACGCAGTATTTT.

This clonotype has more than one count but fewer than ten. The rearrangement uses TRBV20-1 and TRBJ2-3; D is uncertain. CDR1 is DFQATT, CDR2 SNEGSKA, per germline (reference sequence). The V gene lost 6 bases and the J gene lost 6 bases, with 19 bases spanning the gap. CDR3 size: 14 residues. DNA of the CDR3: TGCAGTGCGACGACTGGCTGGTCGACTGATACGCAGTATTTT. It is translated as CSATTGWSTDTQYF.

By its share, this clonotype is medium-sized (0.01 to 0.1%). The V call is TRBV19, the J call TRBJ2-7; 9 positions match TRBD1. The CDR3 spans 16 residues. Trimming took 8 bases from V and 5 from J; bases not matched to a gene: 16. The germline gives CDR1 LNHDA, CDR2 SQIVND (reference sequence). The CDR3 region is CASSASPGQGRHEQYF. The DNA of the CDR3 is TGTGCCAGTTCCGCCTCCCCGGGACAGGGTCGCCACGAGCAGTACTTC.

In its sample, this clonotype was seen many times. The chain recombines TRBV29-1 with TRBJ2-4, with unresolved D. V gave up 4 bases and J gave up 7 bases, with 8 bases separating them. The CDR3 sequence is 11 residues long. In germline, CDR1 is SQVTM, CDR2 ANQGSEA. CDR3 sequence reads: CSVGYSNIQYF. CDR3 DNA sequence: TGCAGCGTTGGGTACAGCAACATTCAGTACTTC.

The CDR3 sequence: CSASLQGPNEKLFF. The CDR3 DNA reads TGCAGTGCTAGCCTCCAAGGACCTAATGAAAAACTGTTTTTT. The chain carries TRBV20-1 and TRBJ1-4; no firm D call. CDR3 length: 14 amino acids. The germline V and J ends were trimmed by 3 bases and 3 bases, with 11 bases remaining between them. The germline V gene has CDR1 DFQATT and CDR2 SNEGSKA (reference sequence).

The chain carries TRBV3-1 and TRBJ2-7, with D unclear. V was cut by 0 bases and J by 3 bases, with 6 bases left in between. The CDR3 consists of 13 residues. The germline gives CDR1 LGHDT, CDR2 YNNKEL (reference sequence). The CDR3 protein is CASSQDSRYEQYF. The CDR3 bases are TGTGCCAGCAGCCAAGATTCCCGCTACGAGCAGTACTTC.